This TCR beta chain derives from a study of a mutant IDH1 vaccine in newly diagnosed glioma. About the study: Every participant had undergone radiotherapy, temozolomide, or both before, and most underwent both.

The CDR3 loop spans 12 amino acids. Germline lookup yields CDR1 ENHRY and CDR2 SYGVKD. V was cut by 0 bases and J by 13 bases, with 7 bases left in between. The time point was: baseline, week 1 (first vaccination visit). The treatment: pre-vaccination baseline after standard-of-care therapy. TCRdb's copy holds only in-frame clones and misses some; the assay was immunoSEQ multiplex PCR. Here the sample spans about 96,000 clones, about 80% being singletons. The V and J genes are TRBV10-3 and TRBJ1-6; D is perhaps TRBD1 (5 bases). This sequence was found in a middle-aged man with glioma. Specimen: PBMCs, collected from a glioma patient treated with radiotherapy, temozolomide or both. DNA of the CDR3: TGTGCCATCAGTGAGTCGGGGGACCCCCTCCACTTT. It encodes CAISESGDPLHF.